A selection of T cell receptor beta chains follows, all from one sample in a study of shared clonotypes between healthy human individuals. Libraries were prepared by immunoSEQ multiplex PCR; TCRdb keeps only in-frame clonotypes and omits some of them. The table shows 1,500,000 or so clones, with over 95% occurring only once. The sequenced material came from naive CD4+ T cells sorted from blood. These receptors were taken from a young man in good health. Each CDR3 is given with its conserved first and last residue. A D gene is named only where the DNA matches it firmly. A clone size is listed for some rows: how often the clone was seen (once, few, many), or a class if it is expanded.

j_call d_call v_call clone_size cdr3_nt cdr3_aa
TRBJ1-5 NA TRBV6-1 NA TGTGCCAGCAGTGAAGCCGGACCGCGAGGACAGCCCCAGCATTTT CASSEAGPRGQPQHF
TRBJ2-7 TRBD2 TRBV19 NA TGTGCCAGTAGTATCCGGGCTAGCGGGAGGGCCGCCGAGCAGTACTTC CASSIRASGRAAEQYF
TRBJ2-7 NA TRBV9 NA TGTGCCAGCAGCGTAGGAGTTGGGGACGCTACCTACGAGCAGTACTTC CASSVGVGDATYEQYF
TRBJ1-2 NA TRBV9 NA TGTGCCAGCAGCGTTGGGGGATGGATCGGCTACACCTTC CASSVGGWIGYTF
TRBJ2-3 NA TRBV9 NA TGTGCCAGCTCCCCCAGAGCCCGCACAGATACGCAGTATTTT CASSPRARTDTQYF
TRBJ1-5 TRBD1 TRBV18 NA TGTGCCAGCGCAGGGACAGGGGGCAATCGGGGAAGCAATCAGCCCCAGCATTTT CASAGTGGNRGSNQPQHF
TRBJ2-1 TRBD2 TRBV19 NA TGTGCCAGTAGTATGACTAGCGGGCATGAGCAGTTCTTC CASSMTSGHEQFF
TRBJ1-2 NA TRBV6-1 NA TGTGCCAGCTCAGTCGGGAGCGCTAACTATGGCTACACCTTC CASSVGSANYGYTF
TRBJ1-1 NA TRBV14 NA TGTGCCAGCAGCCAGAGATCGGGCCTAAACACTGAAGCTTTCTTT CASSQRSGLNTEAFF
TRBJ1-3 NA TRBV5-1 NA TGCGCCAGCAGCCTCCAGGGTGTTTCTGGAAACACCATATATTTT CASSLQGVSGNTIYF
TRBJ1-5 TRBD1 TRBV19 NA TGTGCCAGTAGTACCCGCCGGGACAGGGTCAATCAGCCCCAGCATTTT CASSTRRDRVNQPQHF
TRBJ2-1 NA TRBV9 NA TGTGCCAGCAGCGTGTCAACGGTCAATGAGCAGTTCTTC CASSVSTVNEQFF
TRBJ1-5 NA TRBV6-1 once TGTGCCAGCAGTGAAGGTGTCACAGGGAGGGGATATAGCAATCAGCCCCAGCATTTT CASSEGVTGRGYSNQPQHF
TRBJ2-2 NA TRBV5-1 NA TGCGCCAGCAGCCTACGGGACATGACGAACACCGGGGAGCTGTTTTTT CASSLRDMTNTGELFF
TRBJ1-5 NA TRBV30 NA TGTGCCTGGAGTCCCGCGGGACGGATCAATCAGCCCCAGCATTTT CAWSPAGRINQPQHF
TRBJ2-2 TRBD2 TRBV11-2 NA TGTGCCAGCAGCCCGCCACTCGGGGGGGCCGGGGAGCTGTTTTTT CASSPPLGGAGELFF
TRBJ1-5 TRBD1 TRBV5-4 NA TGTGCCAGCAGCCCACAGGGGGCTCCCGAACAGCCCCAGCATTTT CASSPQGAPEQPQHF
TRBJ1-2 NA TRBV2 once TGTGCCAGCAGTGACCGCTCGGGCCTTACCTATGGCTACACCTTC CASSDRSGLTYGYTF
TRBJ2-7 NA TRBV19 once TGTGCCAGTAGTAGCCGCTTGGGCCGGGAGCAGTACTTC CASSSRLGREQYF
TRBJ2-1 NA TRBV28 once TGTGCCAGCAGTTTAGTAGGACCTTACAATGAGCAGTTCTTC CASSLVGPYNEQFF
TRBJ1-1 TRBD1 TRBV29-1 NA TGCAGCGTGAAGGACAGGGTGGCCACTGAAGCTTTCTTT CSVKDRVATEAFF
TRBJ1-2 NA TRBV5-5 NA TGTGCCAGCAGCTTGCGGTCCGACACTTCCTATGGCTACACCTTC CASSLRSDTSYGYTF
TRBJ1-4 NA TRBV28 once TGTGCCAGCAGTCCTATATACAAGAATGAAAAACTGTTTTTT CASSPIYKNEKLFF
TRBJ2-3 NA TRBV11-2 NA TGTGCCAGCAGCTTAGGTGGACAGTACTTCACAGATACGCAGTATTTT CASSLGGQYFTDTQYF
TRBJ2-7 NA TRBV19 NA TGTGCCAGTAGTATGATCGGTACCTACGAGCAGTACTTC CASSMIGTYEQYF
TRBJ2-2 TRBD2 TRBV29-1 NA TGCAGCGTTGAGAGCGGGAGGATAGCCGGGGAGCTGTTTTTT CSVESGRIAGELFF
TRBJ2-1 NA TRBV7-9 NA TGTGCCAGCGGCGGCCAGCGTAATGAGCAGTTCTTC CASGGQRNEQFF
TRBJ2-1 NA TRBV9 NA TGTGCCAGCAGCACCTCACGCGGTGAGCAGTTCTTC CASSTSRGEQFF
TRBJ1-2 NA TRBV28 NA TGTGCCAGTAGGGGGTTAGGGCAGGTTAACTATGGCTACACCTTC CASRGLGQVNYGYTF
TRBJ2-1 NA TRBV7-2 NA TGTGCCAGCAGTCAACTGGGGGGTAGCTCCTACAATGAGCAGTTCTTC CASSQLGGSSYNEQFF
TRBJ2-7 NA TRBV18 NA TGTGCCAGCTCACCAAGCGTAGGGGGCTACGAGCAGTACTTC CASSPSVGGYEQYF
TRBJ2-3 NA TRBV11-2 NA TGTGCCAGCAGCTTAGCGGCGACAGTGGCCTTGGGTACGCAGTATTTT CASSLAATVALGTQYF
TRBJ1-2 NA TRBV14 few TGTGCCAGCAGCCATCCCGCTCCAACGATTTCTGGCTACACCTTC CASSHPAPTISGYTF
TRBJ2-7 NA TRBV5-1 once TGCGCCAGCAGCCTGGCTCCGGGGGCGGGTGAGCAGTACTTC CASSLAPGAGEQYF
TRBJ2-5 NA TRBV7-2 NA TGTGCCAGCAGCGCCTCAGGGGTCCAAGAGACCCAGTACTTC CASSASGVQETQYF
TRBJ2-3 TRBD2 TRBV28 NA TGTGCCAGCAGACCTTCTCGGACAGGGATCGGTAGCGGGAGGGCCAAAGGCACAGATACGCAGTATTTT CASRPSRTGIGSGRAKGTDTQYF
TRBJ1-1 NA TRBV28 NA TGTGCCAGCAGTTTATTTGGCAGAGAAGCTTTCTTT CASSLFGREAFF